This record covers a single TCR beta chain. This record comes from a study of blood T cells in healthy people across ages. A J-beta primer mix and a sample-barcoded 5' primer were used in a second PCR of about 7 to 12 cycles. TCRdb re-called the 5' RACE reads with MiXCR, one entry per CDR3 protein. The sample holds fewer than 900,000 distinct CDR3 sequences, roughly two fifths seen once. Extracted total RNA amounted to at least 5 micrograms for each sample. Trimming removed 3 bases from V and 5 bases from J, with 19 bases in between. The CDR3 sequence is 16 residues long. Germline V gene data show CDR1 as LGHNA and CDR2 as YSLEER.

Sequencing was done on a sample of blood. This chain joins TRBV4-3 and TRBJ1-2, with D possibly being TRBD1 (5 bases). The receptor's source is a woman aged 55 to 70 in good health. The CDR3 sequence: CASSHENEGNVYGYTF. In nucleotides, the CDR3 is TGCGCCAGCAGCCATGAGAATGAGGGGAACGTGTATGGCTACACCTTC.